Shown below are 26 T cell receptor beta chains from a single sample sequenced in a study of shared T cell receptors in the human thymus. Clones were read by immunoSEQ multiplex PCR, and TCRdb kept only the in-frame ones, dropping some. The data show 600,000 to 900,000 clones, with 80% to 90% seen just once and 0.008% to 0.011% held by the top ten. The same sample was also used in a study of human thymus T cells.

Sequenced input: thymocytes. These TCRs come from a girl less than two years old with a congenital heart defect.

The V and J genes are TRBV7-8 and TRBJ1-2; TRBD1 aligns across 8 bases. This CDR3 is 18 amino acids long. V was pared by 4 bases and J by 6 bases, with 19 bases of the junction left unmatched. CDR1 is SGHVS, CDR2 FQNEAQ, per germline. As DNA, the CDR3 is TGTGCCAGCAGCTCCCTGGAGGGGCCTACAGGGGGGAGACATGGCTACACCTTC. Protein product: CASSSLEGPTGGRHGYTF.

The rearrangement links TRBV4-2 to TRBJ2-7, with D perhaps matching TRBD2 (6 bases). V shed 1 base and J shed 2 bases, with 12 bases lying between them. The CDR3 loop spans 15 amino acids. Germline V lookup: CDR1 LGHNA, CDR2 YNFKEQ. The CDR3 DNA reads TGTGCCAGCAGCCAAGGCGGCGGGGACCCCTACGAGCAGTACTTC. Its translation is CASSQGGGDPYEQYF.

The rearrangement joins TRBV6-1 to TRBJ2-1; D possibly corresponds to TRBD1 (5 bases). Looked up from germline, CDR1 is MNHNS and CDR2 is SASEGT. The CDR3 is 15 amino acids. V was clipped by 0 bases and J by 5 bases, with 11 bases between them. This CDR3 is CASSEAQGTNNEQFF. The CDR3 DNA is TGTGCCAGCAGTGAAGCCCAGGGCACAAACAATGAGCAGTTCTTC.

The V call is TRBV19, the J call TRBJ1-1; D is perhaps TRBD1 (5 bases). Germline V gene data show CDR1 as LNHDA and CDR2 as SQIVND (reference sequence). V shed 3 bases and J shed 3 bases, with 23 bases lying between them. This CDR3 contains 18 residues. The CDR3 here is CASSISTALWGAYTEAFF. The CDR3, as DNA: TGTGCCAGTAGTATTTCAACGGCTCTTTGGGGCGCGTACACTGAAGCTTTCTTT.

The CDR3 here is CASSLSSLRDTQYF. CDR3 DNA sequence: TGTGCCAGCAGTTTATCCTCGTTGAGGGATACGCAGTATTTT. The V call is TRBV27, the J call TRBJ2-3; D gene unclear. V was cut by 0 bases and J by 6 bases, with 10 bases left in between. The CDR3 consists of 14 residues. The germline CDR1 and CDR2 sequences are MNHEY and SMNVEV (reference sequence).

This rearrangement joins TRBV27 to TRBJ1-5; D unresolved. Trimming left V 6 bases short and J 0 bases short, with 15 bases between. CDR1 is MNHEY and CDR2 is SMNVEV in the germline V gene (reference sequence). This CDR3 spans 16 amino acids. This chain's CDR3 is CASRAAGHYSNQPQHF. The CDR3 nucleotides are TGTGCCAGCAGGGCCGCTGGCCATTATAGCAATCAGCCCCAGCATTTT.

The chain combines TRBV15 with TRBJ1-1; D might be TRBD1 (5 bases). This CDR3 contains 15 residues. V lost 2 bases to trimming and J lost 4 bases, with 14 bases between them. CDR1 and CDR2 from the germline V gene are LNHNV and YYDKDF (reference sequence). The CDR3 DNA follows: TGTGCCACCAGCAGACTGATTGGGGGGGGCACTGAAGCTTTCTTT. Translation: CATSRLIGGGTEAFF.

V is TRBV6-6 and J is TRBJ1-2; 7 bases line up with TRBD1. The CDR3 has 13 residues. J gave up 6 bases and V 5 bases, and 6 bases lay outside the gene matches. From germline, CDR1 is MNHNY and CDR2 SVGAGI (reference sequence). The CDR3 is CASSEGQTHGYTF. As DNA, the CDR3 is TGTGCCAGCAGTGAGGGACAGACCCATGGCTACACCTTC.

This sequence joins TRBV7-6 and TRBJ2-6, with D maybe TRBD1 (6 bases). The germline gives CDR1 SGHVS, CDR2 FNYEAQ. This CDR3 has 17 residues. V was cut by 1 base and J by 4 bases, with 14 bases left in between. CDR3 coding DNA: TGTGCCAGCAGCTTAGTCAGCAGACAGGAAGGGGCCAACGTCCTGACTTTC. Protein product: CASSLVSRQEGANVLTF.

This clone has a handful of counts. The chain links TRBV5-1 to TRBJ1-2; 9 positions agree with TRBD1. J gave up 12 bases and V 5 bases, and 5 bases lay outside the gene matches. The CDR3 consists of 11 residues. Germline V CDR1 and CDR2: SGHRS, YFSETQ. CDR3 in amino acids: CASRGDRENTF. The CDR3 bases are TGCGCCAGCAGGGGGGACAGGGAGAACACCTTC.

The chain has TRBV11-2 and TRBJ1-1; D ambiguous. Germline lookup yields CDR1 SGHAT and CDR2 FQNNGV. V shed 4 bases and J shed 6 bases, with 9 bases lying between them. The CDR3 is 12 amino acids. The CDR3 loop is CASSSPRSEAFF. The CDR3, as DNA: TGTGCCAGCAGCTCCCCCAGGTCTGAAGCTTTCTTT.

This clone came up a few times. The chain carries TRBV5-1 and TRBJ1-2, with no clear D. CDR1 and CDR2 from the germline V gene are SGHRS and YFSETQ. V was clipped by 0 bases and J by 8 bases, with 26 bases between them. The CDR3 contains 18 residues. CDR3 loop: CASSLAGGFSPGGRGYTF. The CDR3 DNA sequence: TGCGCCAGCAGCTTGGCCGGAGGGTTTTCGCCGGGCGGGAGAGGCTACACCTTC.

The chain joins TRBV11-1 to TRBJ1-1; D unresolved. There are 13 residues in the CDR3. The V end lost 2 bases, the J end lost 7 bases, and 11 bases lay between the germline ends. Germline V gene lookup returns CDR1 SGHAT and CDR2 FQDESV (reference sequence). CDR3 sequence (DNA): TGTGCCAGCAGCTTAAAAGAGTGTGGTGAAGCTTTCTTT. It is translated as CASSLKECGEAFF.

The chain recombines TRBV19 with TRBJ1-1; D is perhaps TRBD1 (6 bases). Trimming cost V 7 bases and J 3 bases, with 15 bases left between them. Per germline, CDR1 LNHDA and CDR2 SQIVND (reference sequence). The CDR3 extends over 14 amino acids. This CDR3 reads CASNGGAGDTEAFF. The DNA of the CDR3 is TGTGCCAGTAATGGGGGGGCAGGTGACACTGAAGCTTTCTTT.

The chain employs TRBV14 and TRBJ2-3; possibly TRBD2 for D (5 bases). Trimming cost V 1 base and J 2 bases, with 10 bases left between them. This CDR3 is built from 15 residues. Germline CDR1 and CDR2: SGHDN and FVKESK. CDR3 DNA: TGTGCCAGCAGCCAAGGGTCTAGCAACACAGATACGCAGTATTTT. This translates into CASSQGSSNTDTQYF.

The chain couples TRBV10-1 to TRBJ2-7, with D uncertain. V gave up 8 bases and J gave up 4 bases, with 15 bases separating them. The CDR3 is 13 residues long. CDR1 is WNHNN and CDR2 is SYGVQD in the germline V gene (reference sequence). CDR3 nucleotide sequence: TGCGCCAGCTCTGGGTCAGGAATTTACGAGCAGTACTTC. This codes for CASSGSGIYEQYF.

CDR3 DNA sequence: TGTGCCAGCATACGGGGTACCGTGATGAACACTGAAGCTTTCTTT. This translates into CASIRGTVMNTEAFF. This chain connects TRBV25-1 to TRBJ1-1; no definite D call. The germline gives CDR1 MGHDK, CDR2 SYGVNS. V lost 7 bases to trimming and J lost 0 bases, with 15 bases between them. This CDR3 is built from 15 residues.

A few counts support this clone. This sequence joins TRBV15 and TRBJ1-2; weak D call: TRBD1 (5 bases). CDR3 size: 16 residues. Germline CDR1 is LNHNV and CDR2 is YYDKDF (reference sequence). V lost 5 bases, J lost 0 bases, and 16 bases lay in between. CDR3 coding DNA: TGTGCCACCAGCCAGAGTCCAGGGCCAGCTAACTATGGCTACACCTTC. Translating it yields CATSQSPGPANYGYTF.

The chain employs TRBV7-2 and TRBJ1-1, with 9 bases identical to TRBD1. Looked up from germline, CDR1 is SGHTA and CDR2 is FQGNSA. The CDR3 has 14 residues. Germline trimming cut 5 bases from V and 1 base from J; bases unmatched to any gene: 2. The CDR3 sequence: CASSEGQGNTEAFF. The DNA of the CDR3 is TGTGCCAGCAGCGAGGGACAGGGGAACACTGAAGCTTTCTTT.

With respect to this clone: The CDR3 does not close with the conserved phenylalanine or tryptophan, likely indicating a read error. This chain links TRBV5-1 with TRBJ1-1, with D uncertain. V lost 1 base and J lost 0, with 13 bases in between. There are 16 residues in the CDR3. The germline gives CDR1 SGHRS, CDR2 YFSETQ. For the CDR3, the DNA is TGCGCCAGCAGCTTGAGCTACGGGATGCTGAACACTGAAGCTTTCTTG. It translates to CASSLSYGMLNTEAFL.

V and J are TRBV14 and TRBJ2-5; 7 bases agree with TRBD2. J was trimmed by 10 bases and V by 1 base; bases with no gene match: 6. The CDR3 runs 13 residues. The germline gives CDR1 SGHDN, CDR2 FVKESK. The CDR3 is CASSQVVPGGQYF. The CDR3 nucleotides are TGTGCCAGCAGCCAAGTGGTTCCGGGGGGCCAGTACTTC.

The rearrangement links TRBV5-1 to TRBJ1-2; 7 bases agree with TRBD1. Trimming at V came to 5 bases and at J to 4 bases, leaving 14 bases not matched to a gene. The CDR3 spans 16 residues. Germline CDR1 and CDR2: SGHRS and YFSETQ. The CDR3, as DNA: TGCGCCAGCAGTATTCATCCCCTGGGACAGAGCTATGGCTACACCTTC. Protein product: CASSIHPLGQSYGYTF.

The chain recombines TRBV12-5 with TRBJ2-7; possibly TRBD1 for D (5 bases). This CDR3 region has 15 residues. V dropped 0 bases and J dropped 7 bases, with 16 bases sitting between them. The germline CDR1 and CDR2 sequences are LGHNT and FRNRAP. The CDR3 region has the DNA TGTGCTAGTGGTTTGGTACGGGCCAGGGTAGGAGAGCAGTACTTC. As protein: CASGLVRARVGEQYF.

The chain has TRBV4-1 and TRBJ1-4; D perhaps matches TRBD1 (5 bases). This CDR3 contains 18 residues. Per germline, CDR1 MGHRA and CDR2 YSYEKL. The V gene lost 3 bases and the J gene lost 0 bases, with 17 bases spanning the gap. CDR3 nucleotide sequence: TGCGCCAGCAGCCATTTCGTTGACAGCCTTGCAACTAATGAAAAACTGTTTTTT. Translated: CASSHFVDSLATNEKLFF.

The chain recombines TRBV5-6 with TRBJ1-1; 7 bases align to TRBD1. Germline CDR1 is SGHDT and CDR2 is YYEEEE. The V segment lost 3 bases and the J segment 0 bases; nucleotides outside the gene matches: 5. The CDR3 has 15 amino acids. The CDR3 nucleotides are TGTGCCAGCAGCTGTGGGGACAGTATGAACACTGAAGCTTTCTTT. Protein: CASSCGDSMNTEAFF. The variable domain in full, with the rest retrieved from reference TRBV5-6 and TRBJ1-1, is DAGVTQSPTHLIKTRGQQVTLRCSPKSGHDTVSWYQQALGQGPQFIFQYYEEEERQRGNFPDRFSGHQFPNYSSELNVNALLLGDSALYLCASSCGDSMNTEAFFGQGTRLTVV.

The J gene is TRBJ1-5, the V gene TRBV19; 7 bases are shared with TRBD1. Germline CDR1 is LNHDA and CDR2 is SQIVND (reference sequence). This CDR3 spans 17 amino acids. The V gene end was trimmed by 6 bases and the J gene end by 0 bases; junction bases not matched to a gene: 11. The DNA of the CDR3 is TGTGCCAGTAGCCGCCTGGGACAGCGATATAGCAATCAGCCCCAGCATTTT. Protein: CASSRLGQRYSNQPQHF. The variable domain in full, completed from reference TRBV19 and TRBJ1-5, reads DGGITQSPKYLFRKEGQNVTLSCEQNLNHDAMYWYRQDPGQGLRLIYYSQIVNDFQKGDIAEGYSVSREKKESFPLTVTSAQKNPTAFYLCASSRLGQRYSNQPQHFGDGTRLSIL.